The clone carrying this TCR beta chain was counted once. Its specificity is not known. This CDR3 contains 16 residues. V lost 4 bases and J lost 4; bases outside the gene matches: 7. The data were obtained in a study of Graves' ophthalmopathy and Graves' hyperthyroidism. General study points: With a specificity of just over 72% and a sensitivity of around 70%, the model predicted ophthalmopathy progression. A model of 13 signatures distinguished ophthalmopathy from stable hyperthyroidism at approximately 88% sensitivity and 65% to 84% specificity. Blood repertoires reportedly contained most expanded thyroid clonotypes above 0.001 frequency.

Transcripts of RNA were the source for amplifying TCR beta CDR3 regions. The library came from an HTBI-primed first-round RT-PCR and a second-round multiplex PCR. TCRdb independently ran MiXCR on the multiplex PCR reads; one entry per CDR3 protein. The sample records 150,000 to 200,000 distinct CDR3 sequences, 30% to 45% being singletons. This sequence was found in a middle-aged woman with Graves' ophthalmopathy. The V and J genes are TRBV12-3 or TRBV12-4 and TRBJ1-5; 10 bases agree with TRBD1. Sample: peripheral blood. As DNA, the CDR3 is TGTGCCAGCAGTTCCTCTGACAGGGGGCGTAATCAGCCCCAGCATTTT. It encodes CASSSSDRGRNQPQHF.